This TCR beta chain was recorded in a study of blood T cell repertoires in COVID-19. Overall study: There were acute and convalescent COVID-19 samples, and they came from the United States, Italy and Spain. T cells, B-cell-depleted T cells, or PBMCs supplied cDNA or gDNA.

Authors' data handling: Amplified reference gene primers provided the basis for estimating nucleated cell counts. Assay used: immunoSEQ multiplex PCR; TCRdb lists only in-frame clones, some missing. Clonal size and the V and J genes are those of that table, whereas D and trimming came from the DNA. In the table there are about 130,000 clones, around 88% of which are singletons. Looked up from germline, CDR1 is SNHLY and CDR2 is FYNNEI. The CDR3 has 14 amino acids. The V end was cut by 7 bases, the J end by 2 bases, with 12 bases between. The sample comprised peripheral blood. The chain employs TRBV2 and TRBJ1-5; tentatively, D is TRBD1 (5 bases). This clonotype was sampled from a human donor in a cohort sampled during active COVID-19. The CDR3 is CASIAQARNQPQHF. The CDR3 coding sequence is TGTGCCAGCATTGCACAGGCTCGCAATCAGCCCCAGCATTTT.